The 8 T cell receptor beta chains below come from one sample, sequenced in a study of T cell responses to AZD1222 COVID-19 vaccine. Profiling relied on immunoSEQ multiplex PCR, and the TCRdb table lists in-frame clones only, not all of them. Of 99,000 or so clones listed, about 81% are singletons. The source was peripheral blood, collected on day 0 of AZD1222 vaccination. The source is an adult in good health.

This clone was picked up a small number of times. The J gene is TRBJ1-6, the V gene TRBV5-4, with D possibly TRBD1 on 6 matching bases. There are 14 residues in the CDR3. Germline CDR1 SGHNT, CDR2 YYREEE (reference sequence). Trimming removed 2 bases from V and 9 bases from J, with 12 bases in between. The CDR3: CASSLRGAGSPLHF. The CDR3 nucleotides read TGTGCCAGCAGCTTAAGGGGGGCTGGTTCACCCCTCCACTTT.

This chain links TRBV30 with TRBJ1-1; D is ambiguous. V was trimmed by 3 bases and J by 2 bases, leaving 13 bases between them. The CDR3 extends over 14 amino acids. CDR1 and CDR2 from the germline V gene are GTSNPN and SVGIG (reference sequence). The CDR3 region has the DNA TGTGCCTGGAGAGCCCCAGGTGTAAACACTGAAGCTTTCTTT. Translated, it gives CAWRAPGVNTEAFF.

V is TRBV30 and J is TRBJ1-3; 7 bases are a match to TRBD1. V lost 5 bases to trimming and J lost 4 bases; unmatched junction nucleotides: 8. The V gene's germline CDR1 is GTSNPN and CDR2 SVGIG (reference sequence). The CDR3 is made up of 14 amino acids. The CDR3 sequence: CAWGTGAGGNTIYF. The CDR3 DNA sequence: TGTGCCTGGGGTACAGGGGCCGGGGGAAACACCATATATTTT.

In this sample, this clone turned up once. The V and J genes are TRBV5-1 and TRBJ1-1; no clear D gene. V lost 1 base to trimming and J lost 1 base, with 2 bases between them. Germline CDR1 SGHRS, CDR2 YFSETQ. The CDR3 spans 12 residues. The CDR3 coding sequence is TGCGCCAGCAGCTTGAAGAACACTGAAGCTTTCTTT. Translation: CASSLKNTEAFF.

The chain joins TRBV13 to TRBJ2-7; 8 bases align to TRBD2. This CDR3 is built from 15 residues. V lost 5 bases to trimming and J lost 4 bases; unmatched junction nucleotides: 10. CDR1 is PRHDT and CDR2 is FYEKMQ in the germline V gene (reference sequence). CDR3 sequence: CASSPVRSGGYEQYF. In DNA, the CDR3 is TGTGCCAGCAGCCCAGTAAGAAGCGGGGGATACGAGCAGTACTTC.

V usage is TRBV19 and J usage is TRBJ1-2; D not certain. Trimming took 6 bases from V and 4 from J, leaving 15 bases between them. Germline V gene data show CDR1 as LNHDA and CDR2 as SQIVND (reference sequence). This CDR3 contains 14 residues. The CDR3 coding sequence is TGTGCCAGTAGGCCGGGCCATGCCTCCTATGGCTACACCTTC. This sequence encodes CASRPGHASYGYTF.

The chain uses TRBV7-2 and TRBJ1-2; D is unresolved. Looked up from germline, CDR1 is SGHTA and CDR2 is FQGNSA. The CDR3 totals 13 residues. With 1 base removed from V and 1 base from J, the gap between germline ends came to 4 bases. CDR3 residues: CASSLDGNYGYTF. Here the CDR3 DNA reads TGTGCCAGCAGCTTAGATGGTAACTATGGCTACACCTTC.

This clone was seen a few times. The chain links TRBV24-1 to TRBJ2-4; D is ambiguous. The CDR3 spans 16 residues. The V gene lost 4 bases and the J gene lost 4 bases, with 16 bases spanning the gap. The germline gives CDR1 KGHDR, CDR2 SFDVKD. The CDR3 DNA follows: TGTGCCACCAGTGACCCCTCAACAGAGGTAAAAAACATTCAGTACTTC. It specifies CATSDPSTEVKNIQYF.